The next 28 T cell receptor beta chains were all read from a single sample in a study of T cells in Graves' hyperthyroidism and ophthalmopathy. There were TCR beta CDR3 regions amplified from RNA transcripts. The HTBI primer set was used in a first-round RT-PCR of the TCR CDR3. TCRdb reanalysed the multiplex PCR reads using MiXCR and keeps one entry per CDR3 protein. The sample includes 600,000 to 650,000 distinct CDR3 sequences, 15% to 20% of them seen just once. Sequenced sample: blood. Receptors were obtained from a woman in her thirties with Graves' hyperthyroidism.

This clonotype has at least ten counts. The chain uses TRBV18 and TRBJ1-2; D uncertain. The CDR3 is made up of 13 amino acids. Germline V gene data show CDR1 as KGHSH and CDR2 as LQKENI. Trimming shortened V by 3 bases and J by 3 bases, and 8 bases separated the two germline ends. The CDR3: CASSPRLDYGYTF. The CDR3 bases are TGTGCCAGCTCACCTCGCCTGGACTATGGCTACACCTTC.

The sample holds a few counts of this clonotype. V is TRBV7-3 and J is TRBJ2-5; 7 bases are shared with TRBD2. This CDR3 region has 15 residues. With V trimmed by 0 bases and J by 5 bases, 6 bases remained unmatched. Germline lookup yields CDR1 SGHTA and CDR2 FQGTGA. CDR3 residues: CASSLTAGEGETQYF. The DNA for the CDR3 is TGTGCCAGCAGCTTAACGGCGGGAGAGGGTGAGACCCAGTACTTC.

This clonotype was observed a few times. This chain's CDR3 is CSGAGANTEAFF. The CDR3 DNA reads TGCAGCGGAGCGGGGGCGAACACTGAAGCTTTCTTT. The genes are TRBV29-1 and TRBJ1-1, with D maybe TRBD1 (6 bases). Trimming took 7 bases from V and 1 from J, leaving 10 bases between them. CDR1 and CDR2 from the germline V gene are SQVTM and ANQGSEA. The CDR3 extends over 12 amino acids. The full variable domain, rest sourced from reference TRBV29-1 and TRBJ1-1, is SAVISQKPSRDICQRGTSLTIQCQVDSQVTMMFWYRQQPGQSLTLIATANQGSEATYESGFVIDKFPISRPNLTFSTLTVSNMSPEDSSIYLCSGAGANTEAFFGQGTRLTVV.

This clonotype was seen a single time. J is TRBJ2-7 and V is TRBV28; TRBD2 is a possible D gene (7 bases). V was pared by 5 bases and J by 2 bases, with 25 bases between. CDR1 is MDHEN and CDR2 is SYDVKM in the germline V gene. The CDR3 covers 18 residues. The CDR3 loop is CASSKGGGGGAHPYEQYF. The CDR3 DNA follows: TGTGCCAGCAGTAAGGGTGGGGGGGGGGGGGCCCACCCCTACGAGCAGTACTTC.

This clonotype was detected a few times. The V and J genes are TRBV5-1 and TRBJ1-5, with a weak D call TRBD1 (5 bases). The CDR3 runs to 15 residues. Germline CDR1 SGHRS, CDR2 YFSETQ. The germline V and J ends were trimmed by 1 base and 6 bases, with 14 bases remaining between them. The CDR3 sequence: CASSLSSGGFQPQHF. DNA for the CDR3: TGCGCCAGCAGCTTGAGTTCCGGGGGGTTTCAGCCCCAGCATTTT.

This clonotype was seen ten or more times. J is TRBJ2-7 and V is TRBV20-1; the match to TRBD1 covers 8 bases. Looked up from germline, CDR1 is DFQATT and CDR2 is SNEGSKA (reference sequence). J was trimmed by 3 bases and V by 3 bases; bases with no gene match: 4. The CDR3 spans 13 residues. CDR3 in DNA: TGCAGTGCTAGGCCCGGACAGGGCTACGAGCAGTACTTC. Translation gives CSARPGQGYEQYF.

This clonotype was seen more than once but under ten times. The V and J genes are TRBV6-5 and TRBJ2-1, with D possibly matching TRBD1 (5 bases). Trimming stripped 1 base from V and 0 bases from J, with 19 bases between. The germline CDR1 and CDR2 sequences are MNHEY and SVGAGI. The CDR3 consists of 19 residues. The CDR3 loop is CASSYFRGDLRSSYNEQFF. The CDR3 coding sequence is TGTGCCAGCAGTTACTTTAGGGGCGACCTCCGGAGCTCCTACAATGAGCAGTTCTTC.

This clonotype was recorded a few times. The chain carries TRBV6-1 and TRBJ2-3; perhaps D is TRBD1 or TRBD2 (5 bases each). The ends were cut back, 10 bases at V and 1 base at J, with 15 bases in the middle. Germline V gene data show CDR1 as MNHNS and CDR2 as SASEGT. This CDR3 is built from 14 residues. The CDR3 DNA is TGTGCCACCGACTTGGGGGATCGCACAGATACGCAGTATTTT. This encodes CATDLGDRTDTQYF.

The sample holds many counts of this clonotype. V and J are TRBV2 and TRBJ2-3, with D unclear. Trimming removed 6 bases at V and 0 bases at J, with 10 bases between. This CDR3 contains 14 residues. Germline CDR1 and CDR2: SNHLY and FYNNEI. CDR3 in amino acids: CASRDGPSTDTQYF. The CDR3 DNA follows: TGTGCCAGCAGGGACGGACCTAGCACAGATACGCAGTATTTT. Full variable domain (remainder filled in from reference TRBV2 and TRBJ2-3): EPEVTQTPSHQVTQMGQEVILRCVPISNHLYFYWYRQILGQKVEFLVSFYNNEISEKSEIFDDQFSVERPDGSNFTLKIRSTKLEDSAMYFCASRDGPSTDTQYFGPGTRLTVL.

V gene TRBV6-5 combines with J gene TRBJ2-7, with 12 bases identical to TRBD2. The CDR3 sequence is 18 residues long. Trimming took 0 bases from V and 3 from J; bases not matched to a gene: 9. The germline V gene has CDR1 MNHEY and CDR2 SVGAGI. The CDR3 sequence is CASSYSGLAGRGGYEQYF. Written as DNA, the CDR3 is TGTGCCAGCAGTTACTCGGGACTAGCGGGCCGAGGGGGCTACGAGCAGTACTTC.

Points on this clonotype: The junction shows a germline mismatch at one end, possibly a read error. The rearrangement joins TRBV5-1 to TRBJ1-5; D ambiguous. CDR1 is SGHRS and CDR2 is YFSETQ in the germline V gene. The CDR3 runs to 13 residues. The CDR3 loop reads CASSLRGDQSQHF. CDR3 nucleotide sequence: TGCGCCAGCAGCCTTCGGGGAGATCAGTCCCAGCATTTT.

The chain links TRBV7-2 to TRBJ1-3, with 9 nucleotides matching TRBD1. The CDR3 length is 18 residues. J was trimmed by 0 bases and V by 5 bases; bases with no gene match: 11. Germline loops: CDR1 SGHTA, CDR2 FQGNSA. CDR3 region: CASSSPWGDRDSGNTIYF. In DNA, the CDR3 is TGTGCCAGCAGCAGCCCCTGGGGGGACAGGGACTCTGGAAACACCATATATTTT.

This clonotype was observed many times. J is TRBJ2-1 and V is TRBV10-3; D gene unclear. V was shortened by 0 bases and J by 7 bases, with 13 bases between the two germline ends. This CDR3 contains 15 residues. The V gene's germline CDR1 is ENHRY and CDR2 SYGVKD. CDR3 region: CAISESESSRNEQFF. In DNA form, the CDR3 reads TGTGCCATCAGTGAGTCGGAGAGTAGTCGGAATGAGCAGTTCTTC.

This clonotype has ten or more counts. This rearrangement joins TRBV28 to TRBJ1-4; no definite D call. Trimming took off 8 bases at V and 8 bases at J, with 15 bases between the two ends. CDR1 MDHEN and CDR2 SYDVKM come from the germline V gene. The length of the CDR3 is 13 residues. In nucleotides, the CDR3 is TGTGCCAGCTCCCCCCCCAGAGGGGAAAAACTGTTTTTT. Encoded protein: CASSPPRGEKLFF.

The gene calls are TRBV20-1 and TRBJ1-5; 7 nucleotides line up with TRBD1. CDR3 length: 13 residues. The V and J ends lost 6 bases and 6 bases, in that order; junction bases with no gene match: 8. Per the germline V gene, CDR1 is DFQATT and CDR2 is SNEGSKA (reference sequence). As DNA, the CDR3 is TGCAGTGCCAGGGGGGTTCATAGTCAGCCCCAGCATTTT. Encoded protein: CSARGVHSQPQHF.

This clonotype has just a few counts. The chain recombines TRBV10-3 with TRBJ2-7; 10 positions match TRBD2. The CDR3 is made up of 17 amino acids. Germline V CDR1 and CDR2: ENHRY, SYGVKD. V lost 8 bases to trimming and J lost 0 bases; unmatched junction nucleotides: 13. CDR3 bases: TGTGCCATCGATTTTAAGGGACTAGCGATAAACTCCTACGAGCAGTACTTC. This gives the protein CAIDFKGLAINSYEQYF.

This clonotype was seen at least ten times. This chain links TRBV2 with TRBJ2-2; 9 bases match TRBD1. The V gene's germline CDR1 is SNHLY and CDR2 FYNNEI. Losses at the gene ends were 10 bases for V and 4 bases for J; bases not matched to a gene: 13. The CDR3 loop spans 16 amino acids. In DNA form, the CDR3 reads TGTGCCACCCGGAAAAAGACAGGGGGTTTCACCGGGGAGCTGTTTTTT. Translation: CATRKKTGGFTGELFF.

This chain connects TRBV20-1 to TRBJ2-4; D remains unclear. V lost 1 base and J 0 bases, leaving 4 bases between the germline ends. There are 13 residues in the CDR3. Germline CDR1 and CDR2: DFQATT and SNEGSKA (reference sequence). CDR3 nucleotides: TGCAGTGCTAGAGTAGCAGCCAAAAACATTCAGTACTTC. It translates to CSARVAAKNIQYF.

This clonotype was detected ten times or more. The gene calls are TRBV28 and TRBJ1-6; no clear D gene. The CDR3 covers 17 residues. V was trimmed by 2 bases and J by 3 bases, leaving 14 bases between them. Germline CDR1 is MDHEN and CDR2 is SYDVKM. The CDR3 loop reads CASSLTRKKYYNSPLHF. CDR3 in DNA: TGTGCCAGCAGTTTAACCCGGAAGAAGTACTATAATTCACCCCTCCACTTT.

This clonotype was seen repeatedly, ten times or more. The chain links TRBV10-3 to TRBJ2-7; perhaps TRBD2 as D (6 bases). Germline V gene lookup returns CDR1 ENHRY and CDR2 SYGVKD. The CDR3 has 12 residues. V was cut by 0 bases and J by 7 bases, with 7 bases left in between. The CDR3 is CAISESAGEQYF. CDR3 DNA sequence: TGTGCCATCAGTGAGTCCGCGGGGGAGCAGTACTTC.

The chain joins TRBV27 to TRBJ2-3; unclear D gene. Germline V gives CDR1 MNHEY, CDR2 SMNVEV (reference sequence). V lost 5 bases and J lost 4, with 16 bases in between. CDR3 length: 15 amino acids. CDR3 nucleotides: TGTGCCAGCAGTCCCCCCGCTGAAACGGCAGATACGCAGTATTTT. Encoded protein: CASSPPAETADTQYF.

This clonotype was seen a few times. The gene calls are TRBV6-1 and TRBJ2-3; 7 bases are a match to TRBD1. V lost 5 bases and J lost 4; bases outside the gene matches: 9. This CDR3 spans 15 amino acids. Germline V gene data show CDR1 as MNHNS and CDR2 as SASEGT. For the CDR3, the DNA is TGTGCCAGCAGTCCTAACAGGGGAAACGCAGATACGCAGTATTTT. This sequence encodes CASSPNRGNADTQYF.

The sample holds many counts of this clonotype. The chain joins TRBV6-2 or TRBV6-3 to TRBJ2-7; possible D gene TRBD2, 6 bases. Per the germline V gene, CDR1 is MNHEY and CDR2 is SVGEGT. The CDR3 extends over 14 amino acids. Trimming stripped 6 bases from V and 7 bases from J, with 19 bases between. Here the CDR3 reads CASRAPGTEGEQYF. The CDR3 nucleotides are TGTGCCAGCAGAGCCCCCGGGACGGAGGGGGAGCAGTACTTC.

Many counts were recorded for this clonotype. The chain couples TRBV20-1 to TRBJ2-3; 7 bases map to TRBD2. CDR1 is DFQATT, CDR2 SNEGSKA, per germline (reference sequence). This CDR3 region has 16 residues. V gave up 1 base and J gave up 1 base; unmatched junction bases: 8. The CDR3 coding sequence is TGCAGTGCTAGAGGGGCGGGAGTTTCTGGCACAGATACGCAGTATTTT. Translating it yields CSARGAGVSGTDTQYF.

J is TRBJ1-1 and V is TRBV20-1; D not resolved. Trimming took 0 bases from V and 4 from J, leaving 12 bases between them. CDR3 length equals 14 residues. The V gene's germline CDR1 is DFQATT and CDR2 SNEGSKA (reference sequence). CDR3 DNA: TGCAGTGCTAGAGAATCCGGGCCCTTCACTGAAGCTTTCTTT. Translated, it gives CSARESGPFTEAFF.

Only a few counts were recorded for this clonotype. The chain recombines TRBV30 with TRBJ1-6; possibly TRBD1 for D (5 bases). Germline loops: CDR1 GTSNPN, CDR2 SVGIG (reference sequence). This CDR3 has 13 residues. The germline V and J ends were trimmed by 4 bases and 9 bases, with 13 bases remaining between them. CDR3 region: CAWKTGGSSPLHF. In DNA, the CDR3 is TGTGCCTGGAAGACGGGGGGGAGTTCACCCCTCCACTTT.

The table lists this clonotype with a few counts. The J gene is TRBJ2-2, the V gene TRBV27; 8 bases are shared with TRBD2. This CDR3 contains 16 residues. Trimming removed 6 bases from V and 7 bases from J; junction bases left unmatched: 13. CDR1 is MNHEY, CDR2 SMNVEV, per germline (reference sequence). In nucleotides, the CDR3 is TGTGCCAGCAGCCCCCCCGGGAGGGAGACTAGCGGGGAGCTGTTTTTT. It codes for CASSPPGRETSGELFF.

This clonotype showed up many times. The rearrangement uses TRBV20-1 and TRBJ1-2; no reliable D call. From germline, CDR1 is DFQATT and CDR2 SNEGSKA (reference sequence). V was pared by 0 bases and J by 8 bases, with 16 bases between. CDR3 length equals 14 residues. The DNA for the CDR3 is TGCAGTGCTAGAGATTATAGCGAATCTGAGGGCTACACCTTC. Protein: CSARDYSESEGYTF.